This TCR beta chain stems from a study of identical twins. Study-wide findings and caveats: Within cord blood, abundant beta clonotypes carried fewer insertions, but memory repertoires showed no such trend.

The cDNA had a unique molecular identifier and a template-switch universal primer site. MiXCR, applied by TCRdb to the 5' RACE reads, yields one record per CDR3 protein. The sample contains about 700,000 distinct CDR3 sequences, approximately 9% of which appear only once. This clonotype appeared many times. Its antigen is not identified. This CDR3 is built from 13 residues. V lost 5 bases and J 15 bases, leaving 20 bases between the germline ends. The sample was also reused in another study, on yellow fever vaccine responses in identical twins.

The chain links TRBV12-3 or TRBV12-4 to TRBJ2-1; a possible D gene is TRBD1 (5 bases). The TCR sequence derives from a woman aged 18-29 years in good health. Sequenced material: PBMCs. The CDR3: CASSADRAPWLFF. The CDR3 region has the DNA TGTGCCAGCAGTGCAGACAGAGCTCCTTGGTTGTTCTTC.